These 17 T cell receptor beta chains were sequenced from one sample in a study of blood T cells in healthy people across ages. A J-beta primer mix and a sample-barcoded 5' primer were used in a second PCR of roughly 6 to 11 cycles. TCRdb passed the 5' RACE reads through MiXCR, listing each CDR3 protein once. Among about 640,000 distinct CDR3 sequences listed, approximately 59% were seen once. The sequenced sample was blood. All receptors derive from a man aged 55 to 70 in good health.

The chain combines TRBV20-1 with TRBJ2-3; tentative D call: TRBD1 (6 bases). The CDR3 is made up of 12 amino acids. V lost 6 bases and J lost 5, with 12 bases in between. Germline values: CDR1 DFQATT, CDR2 SNEGSKA (reference sequence). The CDR3 region has the DNA TGCAGTGCCCTTAAGGACAGAGATACGCAGTATTTT. The encoded protein is CSALKDRDTQYF.

The chain has TRBV6-1 and TRBJ2-3; the match to TRBD2 covers 9 bases. The CDR3 sequence is 15 residues long. Unmatched junction bases numbered 7, after V lost 6 bases and J lost 3 bases. From germline, CDR1 is MNHNS and CDR2 SASEGT. The CDR3 protein is CASRGSGGKTDTQYF. CDR3 sequence (DNA): TGTGCCAGCAGGGGTAGCGGGGGAAAGACAGATACGCAGTATTTT.

This clonotype appeared a few times. The chain couples TRBV20-1 to TRBJ2-7, with D possibly TRBD1 on 5 matching bases. This CDR3 is 11 amino acids long. Per germline, CDR1 DFQATT and CDR2 SNEGSKA (reference sequence). V was cut by 6 bases and J by 5 bases, with 11 bases left in between. DNA of the CDR3: TGCAGTGCCGCAACAGGCAACGAGCAGTACTTC. As protein: CSAATGNEQYF.

The chain employs TRBV7-2 and TRBJ1-1; D is unresolved. V dropped 1 base and J dropped 4 bases, with 13 bases sitting between them. This CDR3 has 15 amino acids. In germline, CDR1 is SGHTA, CDR2 FQGNSA. The CDR3 nucleotides read TGTGCCAGCAGCTTAGTTTCAGGTCTGAGCACTGAAGCTTTCTTT. Translating it yields CASSLVSGLSTEAFF.

The chain couples TRBV11-2 to TRBJ1-2; 7 bases are shared with TRBD1. The CDR3 loop spans 14 amino acids. J gave up 7 bases and V 3 bases, and 8 bases lay outside the gene matches. The germline V gene encodes CDR1 SGHAT and CDR2 FQNNGV. CDR3 bases: TGTGCCAGCAGCTTGGTAGGACAGGCGGCTGGCTACACCTTC. Translating gives CASSLVGQAAGYTF.

The chain links TRBV20-1 to TRBJ2-1, with 15 bases fitting TRBD2. The CDR3 extends over 15 amino acids. Trimming took 3 bases from V and 5 from J; bases not matched to a gene: 2. From germline, CDR1 is DFQATT and CDR2 SNEGSKA (reference sequence). The CDR3 DNA follows: TGCAGTGCTAGTGGGACTAGCGGGGGGCACAATGAGCAGTTCTTC. This codes for CSASGTSGGHNEQFF.

This clonotype was picked up a small number of times. This rearrangement joins TRBV25-1 to TRBJ1-5; TRBD1 agrees at 12 bases. The CDR3 contains 14 residues. Losses at the gene ends were 6 bases for V and 7 bases for J; bases not matched to a gene: 4. The germline CDR1 and CDR2 sequences are MGHDK and SYGVNS. CDR3 protein: CASRGQGATQPQHF. As DNA, the CDR3 is TGTGCCAGCAGGGGACAGGGGGCGACGCAGCCCCAGCATTTT.

The gene calls are TRBV20-1 and TRBJ1-2; the D gene is possibly TRBD1 (5 bases). Germline CDR1 DFQATT, CDR2 SNEGSKA (reference sequence). With 4 bases removed from V and 2 bases from J, the gap between germline ends came to 11 bases. This CDR3 is built from 13 residues. CDR3 DNA sequence: TGCAGTGCTACGGGACGGACAAACTATGGCTACACCTTC. The encoded protein is CSATGRTNYGYTF.

This chain joins TRBV12-3 or TRBV12-4 and TRBJ1-5, with 8 bases fitting TRBD1. The trim removed 3 bases at V and 7 bases at J, leaving 5 bases unmatched. The CDR3 loop spans 14 amino acids. CDR3 residues: CASSFAGGSQPQHF. The CDR3 DNA follows: TGTGCCAGCAGTTTCGCAGGGGGCAGCCAGCCCCAGCATTTT.

This clonotype showed up just a few times. The chain combines TRBV3-1 with TRBJ1-6; D remains unclear. The length of the CDR3 is 13 residues. Germline CDR1 LGHDT, CDR2 YNNKEL (reference sequence). V was trimmed by 4 bases and J by 10 bases, leaving 11 bases between them. The CDR3 DNA is TGTGCCAGCAGCCCATCTGGAATCTCACCCCTCCACTTT. Its protein is CASSPSGISPLHF.

This rearrangement joins TRBV5-1 to TRBJ1-1; no clear D gene. Germline V lookup: CDR1 SGHRS, CDR2 YFSETQ. Trimming removed 0 bases from V and 1 base from J, with 13 bases in between. CDR3 size: 16 residues. The CDR3 DNA is TGCGCCAGCAGCTTGGCTGATCACACGAGGAACACTGAAGCTTTCTTT. This gives the protein CASSLADHTRNTEAFF.

The table lists this clonotype with a few counts. The chain has TRBV4-1 and TRBJ2-5, with 12 bases aligning to TRBD2. V dropped 0 bases and J dropped 4; count of bases not matched to a gene: 12. This CDR3 spans 19 amino acids. CDR1 and CDR2 (germline): MGHRA, YSYEKL. In nucleotides, the CDR3 is TGCGCCAGCAGCCAAGATTCCCCCCGGACTAGCGGGGCCCCAGAGACCCAGTACTTC. It encodes CASSQDSPRTSGAPETQYF.

The chain uses TRBV6-5 and TRBJ1-2; D call uncertain. V was cut by 7 bases and J by 7 bases, with 16 bases left in between. This CDR3 has 13 amino acids. From germline, CDR1 is MNHEY and CDR2 SVGAGI. CDR3 residues: CASTEGSKAGYTF. Here the CDR3 DNA reads TGTGCCAGCACGGAGGGTTCAAAGGCTGGCTACACCTTC.

This clonotype was observed a handful of times. V gene TRBV7-2 combines with J gene TRBJ2-2; 7 bases line up with TRBD1. The trim removed 5 bases at V and 4 bases at J, leaving 7 bases unmatched. Per germline, CDR1 SGHTA and CDR2 FQGNSA. This CDR3 is 15 amino acids long. The CDR3 DNA reads as TGTGCCAGCAGCATAACAGGGGCCACCACCGGGGAGCTGTTTTTT. Encoded protein: CASSITGATTGELFF.

The chain links TRBV12-3 or TRBV12-4 to TRBJ2-3; weak D call: TRBD1 (6 bases). V gave up 5 bases and J gave up 3 bases, with 9 bases separating them. The CDR3 sequence is 13 residues long. The CDR3 sequence: CASSMDRTDTQYF. CDR3 nucleotides: TGTGCCAGCAGTATGGACAGAACAGATACGCAGTATTTT.

This chain joins TRBV5-1 and TRBJ2-3; D gene uncertain. Trimming took 4 bases from V and 8 from J, leaving 17 bases between them. The CDR3 consists of 14 residues. Germline CDR1 and CDR2: SGHRS and YFSETQ. Here the CDR3 DNA reads TGCGCCAGCAGCACGCCCGAAGCCACCTCTACGCAGTATTTT. Translated, it gives CASSTPEATSTQYF. Using reference TRBV5-1 and TRBJ2-3 for the parts outside the CDR3, the full variable domain is KAGVTQTPRYLIKTRGQQVTLSCSPISGHRSVSWYQQTPGQGLQFLFEYFSETQRNKGNFPGRFSGRQFSNSRSEMNVSTLELGDSALYLCASSTPEATSTQYFGPGTRLTVL.

The chain is built from TRBV27 and TRBJ1-5, with D possibly TRBD1 on 5 matching bases. The germline V and J ends were trimmed by 0 bases and 7 bases, with 13 bases remaining between them. Germline V lookup: CDR1 MNHEY, CDR2 SMNVEV (reference sequence). The CDR3 is 15 residues long. CDR3 protein: CASSLSARRGQPQHF. The CDR3 DNA sequence: TGTGCCAGCAGTTTATCTGCCAGGCGGGGCCAGCCCCAGCATTTT.